The 23 T cell receptor beta chains below were found in one sample sequenced in a study of cytomegalovirus exposure and HLA in healthy donors. Primers for the PCR totalled 60 Vbeta and 13 Jbeta. Assay used: immunoSEQ multiplex PCR; TCRdb lists only in-frame clones, some missing. With 150,000 or so clones in the sample, the ten largest clones hold about 2.2%. Sequencing used PBMCs. These receptors all come from a young woman in good health and CMV-seronegative.

This chain connects TRBV27 to TRBJ2-2; D is unresolved. V lost 7 bases to trimming and J lost 6 bases, with 18 bases between them. The CDR3 sequence is 15 residues long. Germline values: CDR1 MNHEY, CDR2 SMNVEV (reference sequence). The CDR3 region is CASTLYSFSSGELFF. CDR3 DNA sequence: TGTGCCAGCACCCTCTATAGTTTTTCCTCCGGGGAGCTGTTTTTT.

The gene calls are TRBV10-3 and TRBJ1-2; D is unclear. The germline V gene encodes CDR1 ENHRY and CDR2 SYGVKD. The CDR3 has 14 residues. V was cut by 3 bases and J by 4 bases, with 12 bases left in between. The CDR3 DNA sequence: TGTGCCATCAGTGATCGGGGTGAGGGCTATGGCTACACCTTC. Translation: CAISDRGEGYGYTF.

This sequence joins TRBV28 and TRBJ2-7; 12 nucleotides line up with TRBD2. The J segment lost 3 bases and the V segment lost 4 bases, leaving 1 base of the junction unmatched. CDR3 length equals 14 residues. CDR1 is MDHEN and CDR2 is SYDVKM in the germline V gene. CDR3 coding DNA: TGTGCCAGCAGTTCTAGCGGGAGGGTCTACGAGCAGTACTTC. Amino acid sequence: CASSSSGRVYEQYF.

V is TRBV4-1 and J is TRBJ2-5; 16 nucleotides match TRBD2. This CDR3 region has 17 residues. The trim removed 4 bases at V and 4 bases at J, leaving 6 bases unmatched. Germline loops: CDR1 MGHRA, CDR2 YSYEKL. CDR3 amino acids: CASSLGLAGGPRETQYF. Written as DNA, the CDR3 is TGCGCCAGCAGCCTGGGACTAGCGGGAGGGCCAAGAGAGACCCAGTACTTC.

The rearrangement joins TRBV6-1 to TRBJ2-5; 9 bases are shared with TRBD2. V shed 4 bases and J 2 bases; nucleotides not matched to a gene: 14. Germline lookup yields CDR1 MNHNS and CDR2 SASEGT. This CDR3 is built from 18 residues. CDR3 loop: CASSGQGLAGERQETQYF. The CDR3 DNA is TGTGCCAGCAGTGGACAGGGATTAGCGGGAGAGCGGCAAGAGACCCAGTACTTC.

The rearrangement uses TRBV19 and TRBJ2-5, with a weak D call TRBD2 (5 bases). V dropped 1 base and J dropped 5 bases, with 8 bases sitting between them. CDR1 and CDR2 from the germline V gene are LNHDA and SQIVND (reference sequence). This CDR3 comprises 13 residues. The CDR3 bases are TGTGCCAGTAGTATAGGGACTTTGGAGACCCAGTACTTC. Residues: CASSIGTLETQYF.

This rearrangement joins TRBV7-3 to TRBJ2-1; a possible D gene is TRBD2 (5 bases). Between the trimmed V and J ends, which lost 0 bases and 1 base, there was a span of 7 bases. Per the germline V gene, CDR1 is SGHTA and CDR2 is FQGTGA. This CDR3 is 15 amino acids long. In DNA form, the CDR3 reads TGTGCCAGCAGCTTAACTCCGGGGTCCTACAATGAGCAGTTCTTC. Translating it yields CASSLTPGSYNEQFF.

The CDR3 bases are TGTGCCAGTAGTGCGGGACTAGCGGGAGTCTATGAGCAGTTCTTC. Amino acid sequence: CASSAGLAGVYEQFF. This chain links TRBV19 with TRBJ2-1; 14 bases match TRBD2. This CDR3 contains 15 residues. The V gene's germline CDR1 is LNHDA and CDR2 SQIVND (reference sequence). Trimming cost V 5 bases and J 8 bases; bases outside gene matches: 5. Full variable domain (rest looked up from reference TRBV19 and TRBJ2-1): DGGITQSPKYLFRKEGQNVTLSCEQNLNHDAMYWYRQDPGQGLRLIYYSQIVNDFQKGDIAEGYSVSREKKESFPLTVTSAQKNPTAFYLCASSAGLAGVYEQFFGPGTRLTVL.

The J gene is TRBJ1-5, the V gene TRBV11-2; 7 nucleotides match TRBD1. Trimming cost V 1 base and J 5 bases; bases outside gene matches: 11. There are 17 residues in the CDR3. CDR1 is SGHAT, CDR2 FQNNGV, per germline. The CDR3 region has the DNA TGTGCCAGCAGCTTAGTCTGGGGGACAGCTGCGGATCAGCCCCAGCATTTT. Protein sequence: CASSLVWGTAADQPQHF.

The chain's CDR3 is CSVSLPGQGGIYGQYV. The CDR3 bases are TGCAGCGTTTCTCTCCCTGGGCAGGGGGGAATCTACGGGCAGTACGTC. J is TRBJ2-7 and V is TRBV29-1; possible D gene TRBD1, 7 bases. Germline lookup yields CDR1 SQVTM and CDR2 ANQGSEA. This CDR3 is built from 16 residues.

The CDR3 is CAISTGGGTEAFF. CDR3 nucleotide sequence: TGTGCCATCTCGACAGGCGGTGGCACTGAAGCTTTCTTT. The chain recombines TRBV19 with TRBJ1-1; D possibly corresponds to TRBD1 (6 bases). Trimming left V 10 bases short and J 4 bases short, with 16 bases between. Germline loops: CDR1 LNHDA, CDR2 SQIVND (reference sequence). The CDR3 runs to 13 residues.

This chain connects TRBV11-2 to TRBJ2-7; no reliable D call. CDR1 is SGHAT and CDR2 is FQNNGV in the germline V gene. This CDR3 comprises 14 residues. The ends were cut back, 0 bases at V and 2 bases at J, with 8 bases in the middle. The CDR3 loop reads CASSLELLAYEQYV. Written as DNA, the CDR3 is TGTGCCAGCAGCTTAGAACTGCTAGCCTACGAGCAGTACGTC.

The chain has TRBV29-1 and TRBJ1-2; perhaps TRBD1 as D (6 bases). V shed 7 bases and J shed 4 bases, with 16 bases lying between them. The CDR3 sequence is 13 residues long. The germline V gene has CDR1 SQVTM and CDR2 ANQGSEA. Written as DNA, the CDR3 is TGCAGCGCCTCAGGACAGCCATCCTATGGCTACACCTTC. Its translation: CSASGQPSYGYTF.

V is TRBV2 and J is TRBJ2-2; TRBD2 might be the D (6 bases). Deletions cut 2 bases from V and 8 bases from J, with 15 bases between. In germline, CDR1 is SNHLY, CDR2 FYNNEI. The CDR3 contains 15 residues. The CDR3 loop is CASSEWGLGFGELFF. CDR3 coding DNA: TGTGCCAGCAGTGAATGGGGACTCGGATTTGGGGAGCTGTTTTTT.

CDR3 sequence (DNA): TGCGCCAGCAGCTCGGGACAGGGAGCTAACTATGGCTACACCTTC. This codes for CASSSGQGANYGYTF. The chain is built from TRBV5-1 and TRBJ1-2, with 9 bases lining up with TRBD1. Germline loops: CDR1 SGHRS, CDR2 YFSETQ. V shed 3 bases, J shed 0 bases, and the junction held 3 bases outside the gene matches. The CDR3 extends over 15 amino acids.

V and J are TRBV4-1 and TRBJ2-1; the D gene is possibly TRBD1 (6 bases). The CDR3 is made up of 13 amino acids. Per germline, CDR1 MGHRA and CDR2 YSYEKL. Trimming took off 3 bases at V and 6 bases at J, with 9 bases between the two ends. The CDR3 DNA sequence: TGCGCCAGCAGCCATGCACAGGGCAATGAGCAGTTCTTC. The encoded protein is CASSHAQGNEQFF.

The rearrangement links TRBV6-5 to TRBJ2-2; the match to TRBD1 covers 10 bases. The J segment lost 6 bases and the V segment lost 6 bases, leaving 7 bases of the junction unmatched. CDR1 is MNHEY, CDR2 SVGAGI, per germline. The length of the CDR3 is 15 residues. The CDR3 is CASRTGTGEAGELFF. In nucleotides, the CDR3 is TGTGCCAGCAGGACCGGGACAGGGGAGGCCGGGGAGCTGTTTTTT.

The chain employs TRBV27 and TRBJ2-5, with D perhaps matching TRBD1 (5 bases). The ends were cut back, 6 bases at V and 5 bases at J, with 25 bases in the middle. Germline CDR1 reads MNHEY; CDR2 reads SMNVEV (reference sequence). The CDR3 sequence is 17 residues long. The CDR3 region is CASSSTSDTGRVETQYF. The CDR3, as DNA: TGTGCCAGCAGCTCGACCTCGGACACGGGCAGGGTGGAGACCCAGTACTTC.

The CDR3 DNA reads TGTGCCAGCAGCCCTGCAGGGGATAGCAATCAGCCCCAGCATTTT. It encodes CASSPAGDSNQPQHF. The chain links TRBV6-5 to TRBJ1-5, with D maybe TRBD1 (6 bases). Trimming stripped 6 bases from V and 0 bases from J, with 12 bases between. Germline-derived CDR1 and CDR2 are MNHEY and SVGAGI. The CDR3 totals 15 residues.

The chain has TRBV27 and TRBJ1-5; the D gene is possibly TRBD1 (6 bases). The V end lost 5 bases, the J end lost 0 bases, and 14 bases lay between the germline ends. The CDR3 length is 16 residues. CDR1 is MNHEY, CDR2 SMNVEV, per germline (reference sequence). The CDR3 region has the DNA TGTGCCAGCAGTCCGACTACAGGGTATAGCAATCAGCCCCAGCATTTT. Translated, it gives CASSPTTGYSNQPQHF.

The chain combines TRBV5-1 with TRBJ1-2; 7 positions agree with TRBD1. The junction had 4 bases not matched to a gene; V was cut back by 0 bases and J by 5 bases. Germline CDR1 is SGHRS and CDR2 is YFSETQ. This CDR3 comprises 14 residues. The DNA for the CDR3 is TGCGCCAGCAGCTTGGAACAGGGGCAATATGGCTACACCTTC. Protein sequence: CASSLEQGQYGYTF.

The gene calls are TRBV11-2 and TRBJ2-5; 9 bases match TRBD1. The CDR3 totals 15 residues. Germline CDR1 is SGHAT and CDR2 is FQNNGV. V dropped 5 bases and J dropped 10; count of bases not matched to a gene: 14. In nucleotides, the CDR3 is TGTGCCAGCAGCCCAGGACAGGGGAACGCAGGAGGCCAGTACTTC. Protein sequence: CASSPGQGNAGGQYF.

V is TRBV9 and J is TRBJ2-7, with 9 bases identical to TRBD2. CDR3 size: 16 residues. The ends lost 0 bases at V and 4 bases at J; junction bases unmatched: 8. Germline V CDR1 and CDR2: SGDLS, YYNGEE. The CDR3 DNA follows: TGTGCCAGCAGCGTAGTTTGGTGTAGCGGGAGTTACGAGCAGTACGTC. Protein product: CASSVVWCSGSYEQYV.